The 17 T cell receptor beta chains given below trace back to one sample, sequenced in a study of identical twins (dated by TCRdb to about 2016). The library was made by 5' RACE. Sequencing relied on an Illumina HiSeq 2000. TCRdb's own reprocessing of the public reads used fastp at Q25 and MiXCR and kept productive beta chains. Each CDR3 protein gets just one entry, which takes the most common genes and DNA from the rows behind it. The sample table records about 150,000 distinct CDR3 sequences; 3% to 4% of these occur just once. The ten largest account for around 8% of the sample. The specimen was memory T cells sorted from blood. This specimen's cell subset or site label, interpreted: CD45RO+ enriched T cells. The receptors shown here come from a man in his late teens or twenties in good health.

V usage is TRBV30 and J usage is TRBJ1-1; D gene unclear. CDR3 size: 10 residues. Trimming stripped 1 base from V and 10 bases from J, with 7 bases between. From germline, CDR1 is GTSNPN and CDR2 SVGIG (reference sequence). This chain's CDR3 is CAWSGGPAFF. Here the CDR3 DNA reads TGTGCCTGGAGTGGTGGTCCAGCTTTCTTT.

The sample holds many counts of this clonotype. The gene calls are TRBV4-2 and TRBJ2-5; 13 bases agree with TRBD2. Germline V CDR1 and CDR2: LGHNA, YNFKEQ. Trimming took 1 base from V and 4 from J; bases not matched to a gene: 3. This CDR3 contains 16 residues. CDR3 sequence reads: CASSQGLAGGPETQYF. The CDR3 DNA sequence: TGTGCCAGCAGCCAAGGACTAGCGGGAGGACCAGAGACCCAGTACTTC.

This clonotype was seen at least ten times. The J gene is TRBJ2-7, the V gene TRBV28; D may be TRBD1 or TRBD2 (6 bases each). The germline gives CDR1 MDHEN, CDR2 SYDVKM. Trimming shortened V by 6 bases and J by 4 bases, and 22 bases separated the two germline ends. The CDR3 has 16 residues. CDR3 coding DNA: TGTGCCAGCAGCCTCTCCGGGGGCGGGAACCGGTACGAGCAGTACTTC. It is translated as CASSLSGGGNRYEQYF.

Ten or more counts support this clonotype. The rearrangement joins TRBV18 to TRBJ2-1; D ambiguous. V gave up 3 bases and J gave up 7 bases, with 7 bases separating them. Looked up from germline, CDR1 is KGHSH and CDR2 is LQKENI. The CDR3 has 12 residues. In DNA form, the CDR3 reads TGTGCCAGCTCACCCGAAAGAAATGAGCAGTTCTTC. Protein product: CASSPERNEQFF. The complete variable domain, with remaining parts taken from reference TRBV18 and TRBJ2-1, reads NAGVMQNPRHLVRRRGQEARLRCSPMKGHSHVYWYRQLPEEGLKFMVYLQKENIIDESGMPKERFSAEFPKEGPSILRIQQVVRGDSAAYFCASSPERNEQFFGPGTRLTVL.

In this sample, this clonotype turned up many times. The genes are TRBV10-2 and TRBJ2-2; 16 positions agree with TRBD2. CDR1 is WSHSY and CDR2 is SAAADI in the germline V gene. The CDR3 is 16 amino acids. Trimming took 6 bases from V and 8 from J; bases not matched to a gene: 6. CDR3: CASRGTSGRGSGELFF. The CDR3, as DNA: TGCGCCAGCAGGGGGACTAGCGGGAGGGGGTCGGGGGAGCTGTTTTTT.

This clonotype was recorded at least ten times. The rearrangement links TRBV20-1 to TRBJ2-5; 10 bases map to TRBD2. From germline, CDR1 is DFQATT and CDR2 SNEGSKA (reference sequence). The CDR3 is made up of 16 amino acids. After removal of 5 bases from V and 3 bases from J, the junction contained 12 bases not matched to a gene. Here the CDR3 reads CSAHTGLAESKETQYF. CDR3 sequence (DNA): TGCAGTGCTCATACTGGACTAGCGGAGTCCAAAGAGACCCAGTACTTC.

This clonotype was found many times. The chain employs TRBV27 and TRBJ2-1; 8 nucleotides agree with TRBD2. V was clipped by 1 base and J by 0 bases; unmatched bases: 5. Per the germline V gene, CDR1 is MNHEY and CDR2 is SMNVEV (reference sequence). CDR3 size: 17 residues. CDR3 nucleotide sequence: TGTGCCAGCAGTTTATTAAGGGCGGGGGGCTCCTACAATGAGCAGTTCTTC. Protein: CASSLLRAGGSYNEQFF.

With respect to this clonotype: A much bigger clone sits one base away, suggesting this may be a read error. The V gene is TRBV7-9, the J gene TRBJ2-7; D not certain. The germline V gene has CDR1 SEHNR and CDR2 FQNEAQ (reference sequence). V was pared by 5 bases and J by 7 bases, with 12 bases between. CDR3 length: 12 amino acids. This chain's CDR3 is CASSHEVGEQYV. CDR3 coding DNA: TGTGCCAGCAGCCACGAGGTGGGGGAGCAGTACGTC.

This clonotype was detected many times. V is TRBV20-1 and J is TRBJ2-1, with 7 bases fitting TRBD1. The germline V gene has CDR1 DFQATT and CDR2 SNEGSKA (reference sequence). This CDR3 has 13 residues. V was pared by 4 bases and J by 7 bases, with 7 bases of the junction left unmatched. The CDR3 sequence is CSAKRQGRNEQFF. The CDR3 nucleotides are TGCAGTGCTAAAAGACAGGGTAGGAATGAGCAGTTCTTC.

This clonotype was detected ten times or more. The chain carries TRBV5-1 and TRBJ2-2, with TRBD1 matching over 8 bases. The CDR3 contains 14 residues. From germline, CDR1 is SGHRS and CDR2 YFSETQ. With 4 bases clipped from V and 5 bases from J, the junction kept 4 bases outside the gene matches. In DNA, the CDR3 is TGCGCCAGCAGCAGGACAGGGATGACCGGGGAGCTGTTTTTT. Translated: CASSRTGMTGELFF.

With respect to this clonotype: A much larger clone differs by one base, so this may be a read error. The CDR3 region is CASSAPGTGVYEQYF. CDR3 DNA sequence: TGCGCCAGCAGCGCACCCGGGACAGGGGTCTACGAGCAGTACTTC. The chain recombines TRBV10-2 with TRBJ2-7; the match to TRBD1 covers 10 bases. Trimming took 6 bases from V and 3 from J; bases not matched to a gene: 8. Germline V gene data show CDR1 as WSHSY and CDR2 as SAAADI. CDR3 length: 15 residues.

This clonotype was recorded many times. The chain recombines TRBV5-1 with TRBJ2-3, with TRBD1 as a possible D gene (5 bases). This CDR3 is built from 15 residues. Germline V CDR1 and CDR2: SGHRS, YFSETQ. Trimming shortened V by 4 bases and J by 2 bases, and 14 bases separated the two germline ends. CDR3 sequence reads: CASSASRTLTDTQYF. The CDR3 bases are TGCGCCAGCAGCGCGAGTCGGACACTCACAGATACGCAGTATTTT.

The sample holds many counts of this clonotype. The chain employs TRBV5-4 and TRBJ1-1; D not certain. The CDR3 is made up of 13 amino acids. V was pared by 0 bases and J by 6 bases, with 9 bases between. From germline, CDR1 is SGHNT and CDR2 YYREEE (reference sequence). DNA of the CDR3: TGTGCCAGCAGCTTGGCAGGAATAGCTGAAGCTTTCTTT. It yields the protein CASSLAGIAEAFF.

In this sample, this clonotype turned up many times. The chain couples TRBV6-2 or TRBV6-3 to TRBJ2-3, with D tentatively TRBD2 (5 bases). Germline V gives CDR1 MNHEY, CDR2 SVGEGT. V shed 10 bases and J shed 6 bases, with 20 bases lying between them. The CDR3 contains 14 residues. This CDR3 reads CATGNPPRVDTQYF. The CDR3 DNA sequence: TGTGCCACTGGGAATCCGCCGCGGGTGGATACGCAGTATTTT.

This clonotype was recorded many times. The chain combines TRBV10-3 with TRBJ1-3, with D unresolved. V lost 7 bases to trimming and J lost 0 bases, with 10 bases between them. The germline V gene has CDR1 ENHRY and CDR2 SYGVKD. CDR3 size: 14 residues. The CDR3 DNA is TGTGCCATCATGGCAGGCAACTCTGGAAACACCATATATTTT. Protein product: CAIMAGNSGNTIYF.

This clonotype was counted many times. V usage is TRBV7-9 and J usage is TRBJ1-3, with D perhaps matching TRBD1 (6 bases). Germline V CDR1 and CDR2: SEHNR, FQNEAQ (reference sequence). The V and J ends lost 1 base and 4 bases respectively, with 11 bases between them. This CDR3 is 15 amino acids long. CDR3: CASSLGTVDGNTIYF. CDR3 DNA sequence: TGTGCCAGCAGCTTAGGGACAGTCGACGGAAACACCATATATTTT.

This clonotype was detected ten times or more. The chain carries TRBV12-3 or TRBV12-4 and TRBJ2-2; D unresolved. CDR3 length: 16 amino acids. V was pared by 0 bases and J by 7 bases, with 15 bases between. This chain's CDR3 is CASSLALGIGGGELFF. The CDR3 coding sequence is TGTGCCAGCAGTTTAGCGCTGGGGATCGGCGGCGGGGAGCTGTTTTTT.